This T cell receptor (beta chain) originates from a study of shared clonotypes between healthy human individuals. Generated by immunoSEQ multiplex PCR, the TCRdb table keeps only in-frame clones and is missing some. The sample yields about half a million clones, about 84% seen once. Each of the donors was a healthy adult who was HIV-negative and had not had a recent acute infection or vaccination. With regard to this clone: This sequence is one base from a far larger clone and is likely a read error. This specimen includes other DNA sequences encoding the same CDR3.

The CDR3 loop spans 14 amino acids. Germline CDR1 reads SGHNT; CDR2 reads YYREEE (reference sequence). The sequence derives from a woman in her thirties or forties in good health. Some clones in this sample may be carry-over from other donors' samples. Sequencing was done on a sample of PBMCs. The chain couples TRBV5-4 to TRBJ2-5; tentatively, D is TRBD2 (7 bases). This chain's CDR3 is CASSGGGREETQHF. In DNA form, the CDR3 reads TGTGCCAGCAGCGGCGGGGGCCGCGAAGAGACCCAGCACTTC. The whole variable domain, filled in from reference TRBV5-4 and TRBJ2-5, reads ETGVTQSPTHLIKTRGQQVTLRCSSQSGHNTVSWYQQALGQGPQFIFQYYREEENGRGNFPPRFSGLQFPNYSSELNVNALELDDSALYLCASSGGGREETQHFGPGTRLLVL.